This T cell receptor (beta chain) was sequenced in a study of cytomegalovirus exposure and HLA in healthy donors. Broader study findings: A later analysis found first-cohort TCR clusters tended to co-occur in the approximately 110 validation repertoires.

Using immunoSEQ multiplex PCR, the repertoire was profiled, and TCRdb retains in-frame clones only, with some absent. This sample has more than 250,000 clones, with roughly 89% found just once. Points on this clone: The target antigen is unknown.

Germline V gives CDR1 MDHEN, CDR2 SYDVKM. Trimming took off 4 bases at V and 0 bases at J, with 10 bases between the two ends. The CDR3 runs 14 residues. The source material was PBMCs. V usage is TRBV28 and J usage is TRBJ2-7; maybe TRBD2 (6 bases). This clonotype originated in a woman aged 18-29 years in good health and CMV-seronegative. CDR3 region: CASSSGGTSYEQYF. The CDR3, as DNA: TGTGCCAGCAGTTCCGGCGGGACCTCCTACGAGCAGTACTTC.